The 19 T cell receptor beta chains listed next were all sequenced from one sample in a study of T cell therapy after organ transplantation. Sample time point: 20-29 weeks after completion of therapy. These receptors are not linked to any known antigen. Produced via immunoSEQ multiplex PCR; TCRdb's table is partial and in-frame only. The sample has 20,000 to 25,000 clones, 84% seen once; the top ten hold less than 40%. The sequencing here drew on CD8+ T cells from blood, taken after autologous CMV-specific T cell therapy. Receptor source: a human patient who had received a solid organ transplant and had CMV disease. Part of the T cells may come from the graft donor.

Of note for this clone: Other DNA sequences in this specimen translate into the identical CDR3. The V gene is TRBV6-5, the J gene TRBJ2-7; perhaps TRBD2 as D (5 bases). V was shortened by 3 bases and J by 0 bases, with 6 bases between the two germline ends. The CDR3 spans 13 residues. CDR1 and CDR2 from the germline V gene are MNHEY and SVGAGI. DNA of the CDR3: TGTGCCAGCAGTTATGCGGGCTCCTACGAGCAGTACTTC. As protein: CASSYAGSYEQYF.

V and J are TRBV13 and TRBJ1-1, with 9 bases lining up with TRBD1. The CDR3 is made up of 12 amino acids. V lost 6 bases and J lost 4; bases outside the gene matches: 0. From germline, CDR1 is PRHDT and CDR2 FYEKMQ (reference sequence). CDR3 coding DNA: TGTGCCAGCAGGGGACAGGGCACTGAAGCTTTCTTT. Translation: CASRGQGTEAFF.

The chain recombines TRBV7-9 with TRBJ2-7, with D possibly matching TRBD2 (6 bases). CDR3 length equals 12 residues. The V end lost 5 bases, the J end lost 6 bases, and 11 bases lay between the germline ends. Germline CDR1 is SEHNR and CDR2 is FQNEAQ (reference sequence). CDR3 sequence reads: CASSPLGGEQYF. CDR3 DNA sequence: TGTGCCAGCAGCCCACTGGGGGGCGAGCAGTACTTC.

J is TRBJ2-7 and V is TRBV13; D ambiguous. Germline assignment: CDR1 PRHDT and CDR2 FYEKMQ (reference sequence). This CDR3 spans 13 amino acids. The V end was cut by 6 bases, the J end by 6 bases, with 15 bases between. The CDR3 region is CASSYDTRPEQYF. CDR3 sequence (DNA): TGTGCCAGCAGTTACGATACACGTCCCGAGCAGTACTTC.

In nucleotides, the CDR3 is TGTGCCAGCAGCGGAGGGGGGTCGGGTAATGAAAAACTGTTTTTT. Translating it yields CASSGGGSGNEKLFF. The rearrangement joins TRBV9 to TRBJ1-4; tentatively, D is TRBD1 (6 bases). The CDR3 runs 15 residues. The germline gives CDR1 SGDLS, CDR2 YYNGEE. The V end was cut by 3 bases, the J end by 4 bases, with 13 bases between. Drawing the rest from reference TRBV9 and TRBJ1-4, the complete variable domain is DSGVTQTPKHLITATGQRVTLRCSPRSGDLSVYWYQQSLDQGLQFLIQYYNGEERAKGNILERFSAQQFPDLHSELNLSSLELGDSALYFCASSGGGSGNEKLFFGSGTQLSVL.

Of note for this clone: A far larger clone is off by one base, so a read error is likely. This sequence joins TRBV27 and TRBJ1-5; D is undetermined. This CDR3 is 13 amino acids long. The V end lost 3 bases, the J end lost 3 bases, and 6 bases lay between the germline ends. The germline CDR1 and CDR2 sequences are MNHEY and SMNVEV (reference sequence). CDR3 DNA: TGTGCCAGCAGTTTCGGTCTCAATCAGCCCCAGCATTTT. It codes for CASSFGLNQPQHF.

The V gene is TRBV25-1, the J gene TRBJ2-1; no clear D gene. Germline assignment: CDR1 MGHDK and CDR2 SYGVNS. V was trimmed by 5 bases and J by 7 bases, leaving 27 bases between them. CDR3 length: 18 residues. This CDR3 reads CASSPAPGLSANTNEQFF. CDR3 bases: TGTGCCAGCAGTCCCGCACCGGGCCTAAGCGCGAACACTAATGAGCAGTTCTTC. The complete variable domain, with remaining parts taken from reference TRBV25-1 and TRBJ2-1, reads EADIYQTPRYLVIGTGKKITLECSQTMGHDKMYWYQQDPGMELHLIHYSYGVNSTEKGDLSSESTVSRIRTEHFPLTLESARPSHTSQYLCASSPAPGLSANTNEQFFGPGTRLTVL.

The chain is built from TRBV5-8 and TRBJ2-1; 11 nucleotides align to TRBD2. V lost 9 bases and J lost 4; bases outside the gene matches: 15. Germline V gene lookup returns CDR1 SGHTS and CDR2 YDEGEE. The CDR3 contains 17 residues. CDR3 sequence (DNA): TGTGCCACCATGGGACTAGCGGTCTTCCCCCCATACAATGAGCAGTTCTTC. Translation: CATMGLAVFPPYNEQFF.

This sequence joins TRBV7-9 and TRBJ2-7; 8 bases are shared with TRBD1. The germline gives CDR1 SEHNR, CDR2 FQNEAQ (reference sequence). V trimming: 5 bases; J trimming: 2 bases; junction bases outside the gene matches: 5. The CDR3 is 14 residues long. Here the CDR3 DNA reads TGTGCCAGCAGCCTTCCAGGGGGCCCCTACGAGCAGTACTTC. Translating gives CASSLPGGPYEQYF.

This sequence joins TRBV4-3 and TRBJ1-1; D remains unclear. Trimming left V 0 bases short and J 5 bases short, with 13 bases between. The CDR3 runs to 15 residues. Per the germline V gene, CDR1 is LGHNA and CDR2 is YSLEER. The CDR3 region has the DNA TGCGCCAGCAGCCAAGATGCGGGTGACGGAACTGAAGCTTTCTTT. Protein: CASSQDAGDGTEAFF.

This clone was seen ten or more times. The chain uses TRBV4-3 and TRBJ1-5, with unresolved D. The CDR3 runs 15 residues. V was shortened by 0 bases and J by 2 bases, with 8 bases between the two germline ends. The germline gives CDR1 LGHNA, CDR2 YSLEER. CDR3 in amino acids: CASSQDHVGNQPQHF. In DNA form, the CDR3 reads TGCGCCAGCAGCCAAGATCATGTGGGCAATCAGCCCCAGCATTTT.

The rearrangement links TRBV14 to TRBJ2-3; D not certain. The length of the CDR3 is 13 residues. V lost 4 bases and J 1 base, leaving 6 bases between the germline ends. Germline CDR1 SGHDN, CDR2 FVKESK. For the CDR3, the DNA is TGTGCCAGCAGCCTAGTTGGCACAGATACGCAGTATTTT. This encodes CASSLVGTDTQYF.

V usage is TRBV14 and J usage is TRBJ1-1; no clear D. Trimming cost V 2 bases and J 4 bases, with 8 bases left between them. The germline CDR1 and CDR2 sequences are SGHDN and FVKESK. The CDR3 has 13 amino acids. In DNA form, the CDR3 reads TGTGCCAGCAGCCAATTGTGGGGCACTGAAGCTTTCTTT. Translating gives CASSQLWGTEAFF.

CDR3 protein: CASRELVGLTDTQYF. DNA for the CDR3: TGTGCCAGCAGGGAACTAGTAGGGTTGACAGATACGCAGTATTTT. This sequence joins TRBV7-8 and TRBJ2-3, with a possible D match to TRBD2 (5 bases). V lost 6 bases and J lost 3, with 16 bases in between. This CDR3 has 15 residues. The germline CDR1 and CDR2 sequences are SGHVS and FQNEAQ.

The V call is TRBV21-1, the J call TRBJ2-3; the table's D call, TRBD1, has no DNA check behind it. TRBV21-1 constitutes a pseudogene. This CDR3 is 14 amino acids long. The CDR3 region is CASPRQGATDTQYF. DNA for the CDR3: TGTGCCAGTCCCCGACAGGGGGCTACAGATACGCAGTATTTT.

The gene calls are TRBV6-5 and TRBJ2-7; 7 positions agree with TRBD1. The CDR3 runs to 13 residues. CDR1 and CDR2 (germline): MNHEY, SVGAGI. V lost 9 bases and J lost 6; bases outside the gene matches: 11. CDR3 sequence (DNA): TGTGCCAGTTCGATTGGACAGGCGAGCGAGCAGTACTTC. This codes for CASSIGQASEQYF.

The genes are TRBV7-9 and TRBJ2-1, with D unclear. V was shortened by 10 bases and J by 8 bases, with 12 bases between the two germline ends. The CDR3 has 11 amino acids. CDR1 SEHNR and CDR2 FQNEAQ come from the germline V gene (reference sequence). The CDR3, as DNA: TGTGCCACCGACGTGGGCGATGAGCAGTTCTTC. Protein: CATDVGDEQFF.

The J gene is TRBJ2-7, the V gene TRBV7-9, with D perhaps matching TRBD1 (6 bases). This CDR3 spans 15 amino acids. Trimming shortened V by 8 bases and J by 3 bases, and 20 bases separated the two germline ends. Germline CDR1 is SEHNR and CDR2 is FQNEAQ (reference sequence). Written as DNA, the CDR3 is TGTGCCAGCGGTTCGGACAGCTTACATGGCTACGAGCAGTACTTC. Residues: CASGSDSLHGYEQYF.

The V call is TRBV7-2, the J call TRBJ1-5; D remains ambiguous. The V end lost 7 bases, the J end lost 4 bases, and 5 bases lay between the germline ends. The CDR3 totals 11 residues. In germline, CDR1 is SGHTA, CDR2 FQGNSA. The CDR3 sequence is CASIANQPQHF. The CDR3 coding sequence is TGTGCCAGCATCGCGAATCAGCCCCAGCATTTT.